The source of this T cell receptor (beta chain) is a study of tumor and adjacent non-tumor tissue in lung cancer. No cell sorting was done before RNA was extracted from the tissue. Findings and limits, study-wide: Top 100 clones took a larger repertoire share in normal lung.

CDR3 length equals 13 residues. The germline V gene has CDR1 ENHRY and CDR2 SYGVKD. A modified ARM-PCR protocol with three rounds of nested PCR amplified TCRbeta. From the multiplex PCR reads, TCRdb called clonotypes with MiXCR, one entry per CDR3 protein. Here the sample spans about 80,000 distinct CDR3 sequences, approximately 79% being singletons. About this clonotype: The antigen is unknown. An end of the junction does not agree with germline; a read error may underlie this.

This chain links TRBV10-3 with TRBJ2-1, with D possibly TRBD2 on 6 matching bases. This clonotype was sampled from a woman aged 45-59 years with non-small cell lung cancer. Sequencing input: lung tumor tissue. This CDR3 is CAISSWQPGEQSF. CDR3 nucleotides: TGTGCCATCAGCTCGTGGCAACCGGGAGAGCAGTCCTTC.